This TCR beta chain was obtained from a study of cytotoxic CD8 clonotypes in ibrutinib-treated CLL. The wider study: Per sample, productive templates averaged 255,043 and productive rearrangements averaged 94,082. General observations from the study: Public clonotypes were rare and shrank or held steady on treatment.

As concerns this clone: The target antigen is unknown.

Germline loops: CDR1 LNHDA, CDR2 SQIVND (reference sequence). The V and J ends lost 6 bases and 0 bases respectively, with 15 bases between them. CDR3 length: 16 residues. The table came from immunoSEQ multiplex PCR; TCRdb's copy has only in-frame clones and leaves some out. The table records some 84,000 clones, roughly 86% of them present only once. The clonotype comes from a human donor with chronic lymphocytic leukemia. J is TRBJ2-1 and V is TRBV19; D is uncertain. The source material was PBMCs, sampled before ibrutinib treatment. The CDR3 DNA is TGTGCCAGTAGGGCATCTCAGCGTCACTCCTACAATGAGCAGTTCTTC. This codes for CASRASQRHSYNEQFF.